The present T cell receptor beta chain was sequenced within a study of cytomegalovirus exposure and HLA in healthy donors. The PCR employed 60 Vbeta primers together with 13 Jbeta primers. Data came from immunoSEQ multiplex PCR; TCRdb stores just in-frame clones and leaves some out. The table includes around 200,000 clones, roughly 76% detected once. With respect to this clone: Its specificity is unknown.

General study findings and limits: Productive rates of about 90% or about 30% were seen for most TCR beta V segments in an earlier analysis.

The CDR3 is 13 amino acids. V was shortened by 1 base and J by 4 bases, with 7 bases between the two germline ends. CDR1 MNHEY and CDR2 SMNVEV come from the germline V gene (reference sequence). Sequenced sample: PBMCs. The J gene is TRBJ2-5, the V gene TRBV27; D ambiguous. The clonotype comes from a man aged 40-55 years in good health and CMV-seropositive. This chain's CDR3 is CASSLLARETQYF. As DNA, the CDR3 is TGTGCCAGCAGTTTATTGGCTAGAGAGACCCAGTACTTC.